The 27 T cell receptor beta chains given below trace back to one sample, sequenced in a study of blood T cell repertoires in COVID-19. Libraries were prepared by immunoSEQ multiplex PCR; TCRdb keeps only in-frame clonotypes and omits some of them. The table includes some 180,000 clones, roughly 84% detected once. Sample: peripheral blood. All receptors derive from a woman in her 40s with COVID-19, enrolled during active disease.

This rearrangement joins TRBV10-3 to TRBJ2-7; 13 bases match TRBD2. The V and J ends lost 8 bases and 4 bases, in that order; junction bases with no gene match: 11. CDR1 and CDR2 from the germline V gene are ENHRY and SYGVKD. The CDR3 has 16 residues. CDR3 loop: CAIASRALAGGYEQYF. The CDR3 DNA reads TGTGCCATCGCCTCGAGGGCACTAGCGGGAGGGTACGAGCAGTACTTC.

V is TRBV29-1 and J is TRBJ1-4; 8 bases align to TRBD1. V gave up 6 bases and J gave up 8 bases; unmatched junction bases: 11. The CDR3 is 14 amino acids. Germline V gives CDR1 SQVTM, CDR2 ANQGSEA. DNA for the CDR3: TGCAGCGTGGGGGGGGACAGGCTTGCGGAAAAACTGTTTTTT. It codes for CSVGGDRLAEKLFF.

V is TRBV5-5 and J is TRBJ2-7; D might be TRBD2 (6 bases). This CDR3 has 14 amino acids. V was shortened by 7 bases and J by 7 bases, with 21 bases between the two germline ends. The V gene's germline CDR1 is SGHKS and CDR2 YYEKEE (reference sequence). In DNA, the CDR3 is TGTGCCAGCGGGCTGAATGGCAGGGAGGAAGAGCAGTACTTC. Amino acid sequence: CASGLNGREEEQYF.

This CDR3 is CASSLVRGETQYF. The CDR3 nucleotides are TGTGCCAGCAGCTTAGTACGGGGGGAGACCCAGTACTTC. The genes are TRBV7-7 and TRBJ2-5, with a tentative D call TRBD2 (6 bases). V lost 1 base and J lost 5, with 8 bases in between. CDR1 and CDR2 (germline): SSHAT, FNYEAQ (reference sequence). The CDR3 is 13 residues long.

The V and J genes are TRBV18 and TRBJ1-2, with D tentatively TRBD1 (6 bases). Germline V lookup: CDR1 KGHSH, CDR2 LQKENI. V gave up 5 bases and J gave up 9 bases, with 16 bases separating them. The CDR3 extends over 13 amino acids. The CDR3 nucleotides are TGTGCCAGCTCAGACCGACAGGTGAGAAGCTACACCTTC. Translation gives CASSDRQVRSYTF.

This sequence joins TRBV5-4 and TRBJ1-2; 9 bases agree with TRBD1. Germline V gene data show CDR1 as SGHNT and CDR2 as YYREEE (reference sequence). CDR3 length: 15 amino acids. V trimming: 5 bases; J trimming: 4 bases; junction bases outside the gene matches: 9. DNA for the CDR3: TGTGCCAGCAGTCCACCGGGACAGGGTCTCTATGGCTACACCTTC. Protein: CASSPPGQGLYGYTF.

This rearrangement joins TRBV9 to TRBJ2-3; D ambiguous. V shed 3 bases and J shed 0 bases, with 14 bases lying between them. Germline lookup yields CDR1 SGDLS and CDR2 YYNGEE. The CDR3 runs to 16 residues. The CDR3 nucleotides are TGTGCCAGCAGCGCCTCCCATGCTACTAGCACAGATACGCAGTATTTT. Protein: CASSASHATSTDTQYF.

This chain links TRBV7-8 with TRBJ1-4; perhaps TRBD1 as D (6 bases). The germline V gene encodes CDR1 SGHVS and CDR2 FQNEAQ. This CDR3 is built from 15 residues. V was cut by 1 base and J by 7 bases, with 13 bases left in between. The CDR3 bases are TGTGCCAGCAGCTTAGAAGGGAGGGGGAGTGAAAAACTGTTTTTT. Translated, it gives CASSLEGRGSEKLFF.

V gene TRBV2 combines with J gene TRBJ1-4; 8 positions match TRBD1. The germline V gene encodes CDR1 SNHLY and CDR2 FYNNEI. The V and J ends lost 6 bases and 8 bases, in that order; junction bases with no gene match: 8. The CDR3 has 14 residues. The CDR3 sequence is CASRTRQGWEKLFF. The CDR3 nucleotides are TGTGCCAGCAGGACTCGACAGGGGTGGGAAAAACTGTTTTTT.

This chain links TRBV19 with TRBJ2-2, with D unresolved. The ends were cut back, 5 bases at V and 1 base at J, with 8 bases in the middle. This CDR3 comprises 14 residues. CDR1 LNHDA and CDR2 SQIVND come from the germline V gene (reference sequence). CDR3 loop: CASSAYRNTGELFF. The CDR3 DNA reads as TGTGCCAGTAGTGCTTACAGGAACACCGGGGAGCTGTTTTTT.

The DNA for the CDR3 is TGTGCCAGCAGTCTAGGGGGAGGGCTCAGCAATCAGCCCCAGCATTTT. As protein: CASSLGGGLSNQPQHF. The chain has TRBV7-2 and TRBJ1-5, with a tentative D call TRBD1 (6 bases). Trimming stripped 6 bases from V and 1 base from J, with 16 bases between. The CDR3 consists of 16 residues. Germline V lookup: CDR1 SGHTA, CDR2 FQGNSA. Combining the CDR3 with reference TRBV7-2 and TRBJ1-5 gives the whole variable domain GAGVSQSPSNKVTEKGKDVELRCDPISGHTALYWYRQSLGQGLEFLIYFQGNSAPDKSGLPSDRFSAERTGGSVSTLTIQRTQQEDSAVYLCASSLGGGLSNQPQHFGDGTRLSIL.

This clone has a handful of counts. The rearrangement uses TRBV15 and TRBJ1-6; 10 bases line up with TRBD1. Unmatched junction bases numbered 8, after V lost 5 bases and J lost 7 bases. Germline V gene lookup returns CDR1 LNHNV and CDR2 YYDKDF (reference sequence). This CDR3 region has 16 residues. CDR3 DNA sequence: TGTGCCACCAGCGGGTCGATGGGACAGGGGAATTCACCCCTCCACTTT. It encodes CATSGSMGQGNSPLHF.

The V and J genes are TRBV7-3 and TRBJ1-4, with D hard to call. The V gene's germline CDR1 is SGHTA and CDR2 FQGTGA. The V end was cut by 5 bases, the J end by 3 bases, with 10 bases between. The CDR3 sequence is 14 residues long. CDR3 DNA sequence: TGTGCCAGCAGCCCAGGAGGCCCTAATGAAAAACTGTTTTTT. It specifies CASSPGGPNEKLFF.

This chain joins TRBV27 and TRBJ1-1; weak D call: TRBD1 (5 bases). The CDR3 runs to 14 residues. V lost 6 bases, J lost 1 base, and 12 bases lay in between. Per the germline V gene, CDR1 is MNHEY and CDR2 is SMNVEV (reference sequence). CDR3 sequence: CASRRQTENTEAFF. Here the CDR3 DNA reads TGTGCCAGCAGGCGACAGACAGAGAACACTGAAGCTTTCTTT.

This clone has more than one count but fewer than ten. V and J are TRBV14 and TRBJ2-1; D might be TRBD1 (5 bases). Trimming pared 1 base from V and 12 bases from J, leaving 10 bases between. Per germline, CDR1 SGHDN and CDR2 FVKESK. The CDR3 is 12 residues long. DNA for the CDR3: TGTGCCAGCAGCCAAGGGGGCCCTAGGCAGTTCTTC. Translated, it gives CASSQGGPRQFF.

The chain carries TRBV27 and TRBJ1-1; D gene unclear. The V end lost 3 bases, the J end lost 1 base, and 9 bases lay between the germline ends. CDR3 size: 14 residues. Germline CDR1 and CDR2: MNHEY and SMNVEV (reference sequence). DNA of the CDR3: TGTGCCAGCAGTTTGGTCCGGGGGAACACTGAAGCTTTCTTT. As protein: CASSLVRGNTEAFF.

The CDR3 here is CASSVEAQGTEAFF. CDR3 DNA sequence: TGTGCCAGCAGTGTTGAAGCACAGGGCACTGAAGCTTTCTTT. The chain uses TRBV6-4 and TRBJ1-1; tentative D call: TRBD1 (6 bases). Trimming removed 4 bases from V and 4 bases from J, with 13 bases in between. The CDR3 runs to 14 residues. The V gene's germline CDR1 is MRHNA and CDR2 SNTAGT.

CDR3 in amino acids: CAGQGDSNQPQHF. The CDR3 DNA follows: TGTGCCGGGCAGGGGGATAGCAATCAGCCCCAGCATTTT. This sequence joins TRBV6-5 and TRBJ1-5; 7 nucleotides match TRBD1. V was clipped by 11 bases and J by 0 bases; unmatched bases: 4. The CDR3 runs 13 residues. Germline V gene data show CDR1 as MNHEY and CDR2 as SVGAGI.

The genes are TRBV7-9 and TRBJ2-1, with TRBD1 matching 7 bases. Germline V gene data show CDR1 as SEHNR and CDR2 as FQNEAQ (reference sequence). V lost 5 bases to trimming and J lost 4 bases; unmatched junction nucleotides: 11. The CDR3 is 16 amino acids. CDR3 DNA: TGTGCCAGCAGCCCAAAAGGGACAGAAGATTACAATGAGCAGTTCTTC. Translation gives CASSPKGTEDYNEQFF.

The chain couples TRBV19 to TRBJ1-2; D perhaps matches TRBD1 (5 bases). CDR3 length: 15 amino acids. With 3 bases removed from V and 6 bases from J, the gap between germline ends came to 17 bases. Germline V lookup: CDR1 LNHDA, CDR2 SQIVND (reference sequence). The CDR3 here is CASSIYNRSPNGYTF. DNA for the CDR3: TGTGCCAGTAGTATTTATAACAGGAGCCCAAATGGCTACACCTTC.

The sample holds a few counts of this clone. This sequence joins TRBV13 and TRBJ2-7; the D is unclear. The CDR3 sequence is 14 residues long. CDR1 is PRHDT and CDR2 is FYEKMQ in the germline V gene (reference sequence). The V and J ends lost 1 base and 6 bases respectively, with 13 bases between them. The CDR3, as DNA: TGTGCCAGCAGCTTAGATGGCCCGACGGGCGAGCAGTACTTC. It specifies CASSLDGPTGEQYF.

The chain uses TRBV3-1 (or the pseudogene TRBV3-2) and TRBJ2-1, with a weak D call TRBD1 (5 bases). CDR1 LGHDT and CDR2 YNNKEL come from the germline V gene (reference sequence). The CDR3 is 19 amino acids. Trimming stripped 2 bases from V and 4 bases from J, with 24 bases between. The CDR3 loop reads CASSQYWLVGRGQYNEQFF. In DNA, the CDR3 is TGTGCCAGCAGCCAATACTGGTTGGTGGGAAGGGGTCAATACAATGAGCAGTTCTTC.

This chain joins TRBV3-1 (or the pseudogene TRBV3-2) and TRBJ1-4; D is ambiguous. This CDR3 comprises 16 residues. The V gene's germline CDR1 is LGHDT and CDR2 YNNKEL (reference sequence). Trimming removed 0 bases from V and 1 base from J, with 9 bases in between. DNA of the CDR3: TGTGCCAGCAGCCAAGATATGGCCCGAACTAATGAAAAACTGTTTTTT. Translating it yields CASSQDMARTNEKLFF.

The V gene is TRBV27, the J gene TRBJ1-6; TRBD1 might be the D (5 bases). V was pared by 6 bases and J by 10 bases, with 16 bases between. This CDR3 has 14 amino acids. From germline, CDR1 is MNHEY and CDR2 SMNVEV (reference sequence). CDR3 loop: CASRPPGRSSPLHF. The CDR3 region has the DNA TGTGCCAGCAGGCCCCCAGGGAGGTCGTCACCCCTCCACTTT.

CDR3 in amino acids: CASSPYGPGLDTEAFF. The CDR3 nucleotides are TGTGCCAGCAGCCCGTATGGTCCAGGCCTTGACACTGAAGCTTTCTTT. This chain connects TRBV3-1 (or the pseudogene TRBV3-2) to TRBJ1-1; the D is unclear. This CDR3 spans 16 amino acids. The ends were cut back, 4 bases at V and 3 bases at J, with 18 bases in the middle. Germline loops: CDR1 LGHDT, CDR2 YNNKEL (reference sequence).

Relative to its sample, this clone is medium-sized. The chain joins TRBV12-5 to TRBJ1-1; tentatively, D is TRBD1 (5 bases). The CDR3 is 15 amino acids. Trimming removed 5 bases at V and 5 bases at J, with 18 bases between. CDR1 is LGHNT, CDR2 FRNRAP, per germline. The CDR3 spells CASGPRQSGRTEAFF. In DNA form, the CDR3 reads TGTGCTAGTGGTCCCCGCCAGTCAGGGAGGACTGAAGCTTTCTTT.

The rearrangement links TRBV18 to TRBJ2-7; no clear D gene. The CDR3 consists of 15 residues. Germline V lookup: CDR1 KGHSH, CDR2 LQKENI. Trimming left V 0 bases short and J 4 bases short, with 13 bases between. CDR3 loop: CASSPPKDPGYEQYF. CDR3 in DNA: TGTGCCAGCTCACCACCCAAAGACCCCGGGTACGAGCAGTACTTC.